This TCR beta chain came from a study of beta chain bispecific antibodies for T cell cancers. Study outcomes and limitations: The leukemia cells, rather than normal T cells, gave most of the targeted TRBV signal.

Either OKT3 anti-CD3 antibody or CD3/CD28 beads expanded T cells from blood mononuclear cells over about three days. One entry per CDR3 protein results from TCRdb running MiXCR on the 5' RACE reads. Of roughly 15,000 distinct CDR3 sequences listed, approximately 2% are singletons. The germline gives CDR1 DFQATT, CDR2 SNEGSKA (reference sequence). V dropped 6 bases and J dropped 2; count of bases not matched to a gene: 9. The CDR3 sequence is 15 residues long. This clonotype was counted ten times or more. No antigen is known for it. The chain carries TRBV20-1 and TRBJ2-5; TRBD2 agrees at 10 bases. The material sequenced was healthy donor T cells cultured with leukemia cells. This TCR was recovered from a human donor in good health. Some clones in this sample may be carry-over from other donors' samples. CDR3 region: CSAHQAGGLQETQYF. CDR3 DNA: TGCAGTGCCCACCAAGCGGGGGGGCTGCAAGAGACCCAGTACTTC.